This T cell receptor beta chain was recorded in a study of T cell responses to AZD1222 COVID-19 vaccine. General study results and limits: At baseline, just a handful of AZD1222 recipients tested seropositive. Donors skewed white British and female; clonal diversity was possibly underestimated. Unmutated variant regions reportedly attract nearly half of all spike-specific TCRs. Vaccine-associated CD4 TCRs spanned spike, dominant at 160-218 and 743-854.

The V gene's germline CDR1 is MDHEN and CDR2 SYDVKM. Trimming pared 3 bases from V and 5 bases from J, leaving 7 bases between. The CDR3 consists of 13 residues. Points on this clone: Its antigen is undetermined.

Only in-frame clones appear in the TCRdb table, and some are missing; sequencing was by immunoSEQ multiplex PCR. Among roughly 180,000 clones listed, 94% were seen once. The source material was peripheral blood, sampled on day 0 of AZD1222 vaccination. The rearrangement links TRBV28 to TRBJ1-4; D is perhaps TRBD1 (6 bases). This TCR was recovered from an adult in good health. CDR3: CASSFQGNEKLFF. CDR3 nucleotide sequence: TGTGCCAGCAGTTTTCAGGGGAATGAAAAACTGTTTTTT.